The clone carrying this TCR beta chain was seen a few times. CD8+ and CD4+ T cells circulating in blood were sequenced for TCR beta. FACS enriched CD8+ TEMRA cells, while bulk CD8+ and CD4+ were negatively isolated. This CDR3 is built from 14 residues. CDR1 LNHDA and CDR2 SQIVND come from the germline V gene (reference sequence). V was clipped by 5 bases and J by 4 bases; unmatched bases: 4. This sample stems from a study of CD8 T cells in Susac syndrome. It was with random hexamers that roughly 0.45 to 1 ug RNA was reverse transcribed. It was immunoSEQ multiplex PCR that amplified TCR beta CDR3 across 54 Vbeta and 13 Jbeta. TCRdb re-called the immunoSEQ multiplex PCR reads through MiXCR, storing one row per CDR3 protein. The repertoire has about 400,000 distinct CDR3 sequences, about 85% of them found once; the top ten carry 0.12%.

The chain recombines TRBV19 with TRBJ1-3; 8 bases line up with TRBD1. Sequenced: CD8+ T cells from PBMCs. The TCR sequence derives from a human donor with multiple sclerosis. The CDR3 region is CASSPQGAGNTIYF. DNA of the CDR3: TGTGCCAGTAGTCCGCAGGGGGCCGGAAACACCATATATTTT.